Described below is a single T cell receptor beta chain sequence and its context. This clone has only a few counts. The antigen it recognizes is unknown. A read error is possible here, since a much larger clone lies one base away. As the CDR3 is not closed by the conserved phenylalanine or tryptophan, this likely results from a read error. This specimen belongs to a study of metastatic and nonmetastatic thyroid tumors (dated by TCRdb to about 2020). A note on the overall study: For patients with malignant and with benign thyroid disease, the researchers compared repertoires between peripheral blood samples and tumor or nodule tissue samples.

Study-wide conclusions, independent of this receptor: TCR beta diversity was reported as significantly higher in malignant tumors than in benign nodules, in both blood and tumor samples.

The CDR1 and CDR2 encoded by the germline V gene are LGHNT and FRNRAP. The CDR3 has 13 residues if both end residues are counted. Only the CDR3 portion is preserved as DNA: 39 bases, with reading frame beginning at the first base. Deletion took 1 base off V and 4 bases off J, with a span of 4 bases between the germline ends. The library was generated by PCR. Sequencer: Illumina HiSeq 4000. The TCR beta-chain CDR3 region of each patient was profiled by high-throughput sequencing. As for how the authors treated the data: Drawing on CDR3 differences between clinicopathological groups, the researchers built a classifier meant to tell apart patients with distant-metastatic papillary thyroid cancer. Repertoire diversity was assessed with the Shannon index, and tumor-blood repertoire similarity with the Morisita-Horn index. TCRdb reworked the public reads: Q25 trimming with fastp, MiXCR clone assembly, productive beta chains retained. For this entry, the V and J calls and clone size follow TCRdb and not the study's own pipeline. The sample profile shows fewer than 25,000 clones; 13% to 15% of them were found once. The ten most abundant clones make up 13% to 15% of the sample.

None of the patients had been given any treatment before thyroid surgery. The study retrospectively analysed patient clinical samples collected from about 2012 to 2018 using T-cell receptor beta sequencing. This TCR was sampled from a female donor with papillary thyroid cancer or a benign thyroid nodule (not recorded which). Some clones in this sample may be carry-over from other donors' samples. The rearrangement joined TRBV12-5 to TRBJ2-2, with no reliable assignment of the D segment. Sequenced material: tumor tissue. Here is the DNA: TGTGCTAGTGGTTTGGGGGTCACCGGGGAGCTGTTTTCT. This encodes CASGLGVTGELFS.